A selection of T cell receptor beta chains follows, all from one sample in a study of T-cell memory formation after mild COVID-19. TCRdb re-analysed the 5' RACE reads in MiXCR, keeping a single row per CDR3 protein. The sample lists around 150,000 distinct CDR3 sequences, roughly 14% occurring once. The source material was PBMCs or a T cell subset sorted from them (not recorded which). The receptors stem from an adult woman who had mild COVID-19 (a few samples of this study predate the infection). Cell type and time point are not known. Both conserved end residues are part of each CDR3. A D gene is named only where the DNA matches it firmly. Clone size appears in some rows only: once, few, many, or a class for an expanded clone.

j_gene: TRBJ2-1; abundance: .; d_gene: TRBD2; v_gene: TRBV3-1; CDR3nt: TGTGCCAGCAGCCAAGATCAAAGGACTAGCGGGGACGATGAGCAGTTCTTC; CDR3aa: CASSQDQRTSGDDEQFF
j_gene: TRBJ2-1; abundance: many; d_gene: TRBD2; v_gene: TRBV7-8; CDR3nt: TGTGCCAGCAGCGAGGAAGGACTAGCGGGAGGGACCTCCTACAATGAGCAGTTCTTC; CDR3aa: CASSEEGLAGGTSYNEQFF
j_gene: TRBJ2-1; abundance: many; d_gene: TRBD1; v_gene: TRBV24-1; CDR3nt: TGTGCCACCAGTGATTTGTCCAGGGGGGAGCAGTTCTTC; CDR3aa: CATSDLSRGEQFF
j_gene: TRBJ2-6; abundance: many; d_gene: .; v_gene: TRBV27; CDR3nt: TGTGCCAGCAGTTTCCGCGGGGAGTCTGGGGCCAACGTCCTGACTTTC; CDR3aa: CASSFRGESGANVLTF
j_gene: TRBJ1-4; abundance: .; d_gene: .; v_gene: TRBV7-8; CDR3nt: TGTGCCAGCAGGAGAGGGCGGGGCAGAAAGAATGAAAAACTGTTTTTT; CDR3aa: CASRRGRGRKNEKLFF
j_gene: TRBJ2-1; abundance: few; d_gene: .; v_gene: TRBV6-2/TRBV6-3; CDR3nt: TGTGCCAGCAGTTATGTTGGGGGGAATGAGCAGTTCTTC; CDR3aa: CASSYVGGNEQFF
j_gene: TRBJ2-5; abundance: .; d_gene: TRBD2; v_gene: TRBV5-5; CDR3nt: TGTGCCAGCAGATCCGGGACTATGAGGGAGACCCAGTACTTC; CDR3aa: CASRSGTMRETQYF
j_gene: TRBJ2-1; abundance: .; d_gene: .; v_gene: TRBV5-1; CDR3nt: TGCGCCAGCAGCCATGACTTAGCGACCCTGGTTGTTGAGCAGTTCTTC; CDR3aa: CASSHDLATLVVEQFF
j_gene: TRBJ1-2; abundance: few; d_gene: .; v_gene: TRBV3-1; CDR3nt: TGTGCCAGCGGTCCTAATCGTGGCTACACCTTC; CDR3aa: CASGPNRGYTF
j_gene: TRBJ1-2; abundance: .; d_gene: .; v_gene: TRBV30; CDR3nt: TGTGCCTGGAGTGTATTACAGAACTATGGCTACACCTTC; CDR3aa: CAWSVLQNYGYTF
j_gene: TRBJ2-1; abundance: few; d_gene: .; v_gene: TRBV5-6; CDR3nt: TGTGCCAGCAGCTCACGACCCACGGGACGGAGATACAATGAGCAGTTCTTC; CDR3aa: CASSSRPTGRRYNEQFF
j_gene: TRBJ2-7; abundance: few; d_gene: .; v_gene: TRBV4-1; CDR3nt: TGCGCCAGCAGCCAAGAAGCCTCCGGGGGACTGCCTCGCGAGCAGTACTTC; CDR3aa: CASSQEASGGLPREQYF
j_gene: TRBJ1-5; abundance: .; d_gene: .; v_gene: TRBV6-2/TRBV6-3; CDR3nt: TGTGCCAGCAGTTACTCTCCAGGGGTCCGAAGTCAGCCCCAGCATTTT; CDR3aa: CASSYSPGVRSQPQHF
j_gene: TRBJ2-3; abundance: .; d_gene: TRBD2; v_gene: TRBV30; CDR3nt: TGTGCCTGGATCGGGACTAGCGGGAGTACAGATACGCAGTATTTT; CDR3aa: CAWIGTSGSTDTQYF
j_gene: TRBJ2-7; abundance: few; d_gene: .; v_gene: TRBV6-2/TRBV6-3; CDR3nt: TGTGCCAGCAGTTTGACCGCGGGACGCGCGGGAGAGCAGTACTTC; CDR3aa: CASSLTAGRAGEQYF
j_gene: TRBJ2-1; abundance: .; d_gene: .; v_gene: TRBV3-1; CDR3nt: TGTGCCAGCAGCCATAACAGGGTAAATGAGCAGTTCTTC; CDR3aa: CASSHNRVNEQFF
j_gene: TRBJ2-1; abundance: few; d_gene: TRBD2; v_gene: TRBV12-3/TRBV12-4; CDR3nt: TGTGCCAGCAGTCCCGGGACTAGCGAGAATGAGCAGTTCTTC; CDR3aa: CASSPGTSENEQFF
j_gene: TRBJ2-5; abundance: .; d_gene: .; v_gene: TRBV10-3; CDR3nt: TGTGCCATCAGTGAGTCCGGGGTGTACCAAGAGACCCAGTACTTC; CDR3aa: CAISESGVYQETQYF
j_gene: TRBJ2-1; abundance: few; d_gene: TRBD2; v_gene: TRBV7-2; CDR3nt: TGTGCCAGCAGCCCCCTAGCGGGAGGGCCGGCTGAGCAGTTCTTC; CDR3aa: CASSPLAGGPAEQFF
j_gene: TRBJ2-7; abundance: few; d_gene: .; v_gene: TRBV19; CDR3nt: TGTGCCAGTAGCCGCGGGATGGACGAGCAGTACTTC; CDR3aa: CASSRGMDEQYF